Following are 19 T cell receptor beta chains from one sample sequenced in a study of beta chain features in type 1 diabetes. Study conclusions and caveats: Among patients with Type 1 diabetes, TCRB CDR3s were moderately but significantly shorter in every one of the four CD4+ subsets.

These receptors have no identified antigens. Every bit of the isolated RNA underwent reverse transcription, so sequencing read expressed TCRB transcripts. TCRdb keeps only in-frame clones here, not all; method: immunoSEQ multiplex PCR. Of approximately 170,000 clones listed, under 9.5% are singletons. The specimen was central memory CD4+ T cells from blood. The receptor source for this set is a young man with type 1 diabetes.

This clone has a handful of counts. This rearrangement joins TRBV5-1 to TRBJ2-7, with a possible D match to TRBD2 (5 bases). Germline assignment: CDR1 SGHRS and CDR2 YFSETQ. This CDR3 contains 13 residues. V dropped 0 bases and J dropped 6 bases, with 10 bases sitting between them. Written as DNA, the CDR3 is TGCGCCAGCAGCTTGGGTAGCGACCTCGAGCAGTACTTC. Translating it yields CASSLGSDLEQYF.

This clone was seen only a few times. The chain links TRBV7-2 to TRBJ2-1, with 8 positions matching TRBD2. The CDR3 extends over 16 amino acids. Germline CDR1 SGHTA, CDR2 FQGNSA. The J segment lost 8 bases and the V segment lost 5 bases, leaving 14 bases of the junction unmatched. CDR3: CASSRGMGLVGDEQFF. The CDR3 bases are TGTGCCAGCAGCCGCGGTATGGGACTAGTTGGCGATGAGCAGTTCTTC.

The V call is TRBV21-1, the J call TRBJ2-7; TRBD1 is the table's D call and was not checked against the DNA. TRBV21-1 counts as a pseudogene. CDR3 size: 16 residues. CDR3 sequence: CASSTRDSPRSYEQYF. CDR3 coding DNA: TGTGCCAGCAGCACCCGGGACAGTCCTCGGAGCTACGAGCAGTACTTC.

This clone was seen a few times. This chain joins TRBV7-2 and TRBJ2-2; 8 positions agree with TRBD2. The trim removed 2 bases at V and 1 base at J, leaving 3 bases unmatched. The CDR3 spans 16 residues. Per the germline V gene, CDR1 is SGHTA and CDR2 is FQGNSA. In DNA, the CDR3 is TGTGCCAGCAGCTTAACTAGCGGAATGAACACCGGGGAGCTGTTTTTT. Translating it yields CASSLTSGMNTGELFF.

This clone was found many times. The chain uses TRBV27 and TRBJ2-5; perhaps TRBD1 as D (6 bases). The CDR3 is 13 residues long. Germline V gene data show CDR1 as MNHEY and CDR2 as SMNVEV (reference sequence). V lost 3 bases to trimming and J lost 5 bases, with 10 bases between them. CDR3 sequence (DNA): TGTGCCAGCAGTTTTACAGGGTATGAGACCCAGTACTTC. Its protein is CASSFTGYETQYF.

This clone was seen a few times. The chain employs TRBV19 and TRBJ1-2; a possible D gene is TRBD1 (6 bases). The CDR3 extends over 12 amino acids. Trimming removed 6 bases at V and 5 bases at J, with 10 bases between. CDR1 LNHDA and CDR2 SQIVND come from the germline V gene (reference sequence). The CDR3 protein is CASSRTEYGYTF. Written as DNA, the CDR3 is TGTGCCAGTAGCAGGACAGAGTATGGCTACACCTTC.

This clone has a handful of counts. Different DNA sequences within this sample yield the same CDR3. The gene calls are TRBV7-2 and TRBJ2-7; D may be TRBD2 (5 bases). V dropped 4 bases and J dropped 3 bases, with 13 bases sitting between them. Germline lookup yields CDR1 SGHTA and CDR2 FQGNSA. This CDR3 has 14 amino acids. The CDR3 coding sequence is TGTGCCAGCAGCTCGGGGTTGGGATACTACGAGCAGTACTTC. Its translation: CASSSGLGYYEQYF.

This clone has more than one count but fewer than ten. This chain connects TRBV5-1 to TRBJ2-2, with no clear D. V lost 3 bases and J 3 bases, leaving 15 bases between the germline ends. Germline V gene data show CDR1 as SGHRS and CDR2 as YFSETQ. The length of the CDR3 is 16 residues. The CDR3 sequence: CASSYNPGSYTGELFF. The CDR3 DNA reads TGCGCCAGCAGCTACAACCCCGGGTCCTACACCGGGGAGCTGTTTTTT.

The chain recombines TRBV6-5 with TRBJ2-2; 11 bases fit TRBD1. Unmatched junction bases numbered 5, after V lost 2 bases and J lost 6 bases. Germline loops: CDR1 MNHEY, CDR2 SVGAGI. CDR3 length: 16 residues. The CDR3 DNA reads TGTGCCAGCAGTTACGGACAGGGGGCGGGATCCGGGGAGCTGTTTTTT. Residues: CASSYGQGAGSGELFF.

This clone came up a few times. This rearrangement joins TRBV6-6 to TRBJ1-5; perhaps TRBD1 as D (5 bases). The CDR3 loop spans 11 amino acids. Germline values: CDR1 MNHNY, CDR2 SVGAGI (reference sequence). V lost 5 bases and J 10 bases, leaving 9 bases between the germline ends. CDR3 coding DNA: TGTGCCAGCAGTGATGACAGCCCCCAGCATTTT. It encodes CASSDDSPQHF.

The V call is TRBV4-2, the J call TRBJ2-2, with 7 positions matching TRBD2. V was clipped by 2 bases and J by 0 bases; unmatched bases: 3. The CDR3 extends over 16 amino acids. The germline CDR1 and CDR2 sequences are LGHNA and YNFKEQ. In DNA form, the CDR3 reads TGTGCCAGCAGCCAATTAGCGGGTTCGAACACCGGGGAGCTGTTTTTT. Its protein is CASSQLAGSNTGELFF.

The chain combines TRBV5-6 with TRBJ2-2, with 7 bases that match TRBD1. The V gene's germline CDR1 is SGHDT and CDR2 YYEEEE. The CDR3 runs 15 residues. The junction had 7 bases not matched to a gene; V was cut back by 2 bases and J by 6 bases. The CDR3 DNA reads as TGTGCCAGCAGCTTTCTACAACAGGGGTCCGGGGAGCTGTTTTTT. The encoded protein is CASSFLQQGSGELFF.

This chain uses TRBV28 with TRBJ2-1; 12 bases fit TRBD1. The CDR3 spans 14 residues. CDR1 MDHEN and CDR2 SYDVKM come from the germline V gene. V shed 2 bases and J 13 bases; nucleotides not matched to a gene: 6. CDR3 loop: CASSLRDRGPPQFF. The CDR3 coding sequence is TGTGCCAGCAGTTTACGGGACAGGGGGCCTCCTCAGTTCTTC.

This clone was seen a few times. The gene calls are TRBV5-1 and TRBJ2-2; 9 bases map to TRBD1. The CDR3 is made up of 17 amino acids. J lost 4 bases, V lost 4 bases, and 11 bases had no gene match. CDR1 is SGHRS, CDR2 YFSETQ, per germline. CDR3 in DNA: TGCGCCAGCAGCGAGGGACAGGGTCTGGGAAGCACCGGGGAGCTGTTTTTT. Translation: CASSEGQGLGSTGELFF.

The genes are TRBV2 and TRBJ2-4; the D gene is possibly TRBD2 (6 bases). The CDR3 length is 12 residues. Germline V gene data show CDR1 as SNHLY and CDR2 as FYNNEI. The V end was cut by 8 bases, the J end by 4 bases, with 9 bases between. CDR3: CASSGDKNIQYF. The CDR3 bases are TGTGCCAGCTCGGGAGATAAAAACATTCAGTACTTC.

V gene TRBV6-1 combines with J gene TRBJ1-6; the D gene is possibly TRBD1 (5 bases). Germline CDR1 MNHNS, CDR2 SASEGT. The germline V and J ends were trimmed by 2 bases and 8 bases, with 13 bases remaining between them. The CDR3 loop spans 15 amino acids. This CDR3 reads CASSELDKLYSPLHF. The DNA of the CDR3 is TGTGCCAGCAGTGAATTGGACAAACTATATTCACCCCTCCACTTT.

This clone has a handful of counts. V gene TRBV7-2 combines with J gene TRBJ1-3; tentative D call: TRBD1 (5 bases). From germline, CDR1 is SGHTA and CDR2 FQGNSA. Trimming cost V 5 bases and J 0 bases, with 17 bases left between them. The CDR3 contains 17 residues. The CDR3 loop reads CASSPLGQAVSGNTIYF. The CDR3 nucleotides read TGTGCCAGCAGCCCACTGGGGCAGGCGGTCTCTGGAAACACCATATATTTT.

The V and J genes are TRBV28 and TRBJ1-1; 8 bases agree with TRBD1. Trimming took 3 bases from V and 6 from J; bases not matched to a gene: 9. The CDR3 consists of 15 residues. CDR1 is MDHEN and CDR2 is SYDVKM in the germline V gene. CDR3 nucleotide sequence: TGTGCCAGCAGTTTCTTCACAGGGGGAATCGCTGAAGCTTTCTTT. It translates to CASSFFTGGIAEAFF.

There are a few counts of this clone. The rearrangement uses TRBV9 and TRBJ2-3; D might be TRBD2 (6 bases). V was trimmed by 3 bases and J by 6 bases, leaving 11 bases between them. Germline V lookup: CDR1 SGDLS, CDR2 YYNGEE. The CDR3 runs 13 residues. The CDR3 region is CASSDPGRDTQYF. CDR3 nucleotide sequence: TGTGCCAGCAGCGACCCAGGGAGGGATACGCAGTATTTT. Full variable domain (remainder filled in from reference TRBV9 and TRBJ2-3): DSGVTQTPKHLITATGQRVTLRCSPRSGDLSVYWYQQSLDQGLQFLIQYYNGEERAKGNILERFSAQQFPDLHSELNLSSLELGDSALYFCASSDPGRDTQYFGPGTRLTVL.